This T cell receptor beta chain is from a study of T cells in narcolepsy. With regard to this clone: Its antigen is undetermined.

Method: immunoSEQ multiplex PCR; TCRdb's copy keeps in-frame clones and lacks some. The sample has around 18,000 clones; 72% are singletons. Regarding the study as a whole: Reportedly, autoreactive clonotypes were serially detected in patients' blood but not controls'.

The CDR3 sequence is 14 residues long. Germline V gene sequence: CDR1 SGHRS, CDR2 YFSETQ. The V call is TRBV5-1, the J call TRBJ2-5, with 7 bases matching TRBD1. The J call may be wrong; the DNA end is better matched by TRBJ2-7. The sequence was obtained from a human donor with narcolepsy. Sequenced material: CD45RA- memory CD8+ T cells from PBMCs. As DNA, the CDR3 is TGCGCCAGCAGCTTGGAGGACAGGACTTACGAGCAGTACTTC. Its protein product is CASSLEDRTYEQYF.